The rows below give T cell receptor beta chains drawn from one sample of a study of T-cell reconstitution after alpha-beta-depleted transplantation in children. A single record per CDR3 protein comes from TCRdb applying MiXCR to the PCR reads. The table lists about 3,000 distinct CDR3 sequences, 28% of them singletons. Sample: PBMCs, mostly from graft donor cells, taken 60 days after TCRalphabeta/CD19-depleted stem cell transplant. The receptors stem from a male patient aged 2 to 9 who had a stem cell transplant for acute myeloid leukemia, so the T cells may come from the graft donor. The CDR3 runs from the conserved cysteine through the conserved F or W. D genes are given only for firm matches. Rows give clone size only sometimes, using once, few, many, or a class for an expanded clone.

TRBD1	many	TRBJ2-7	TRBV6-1	CASSRSGQGIYEQYF	TGTGCCAGCAGTCGATCAGGACAGGGAATCTACGAGCAGTACTTC
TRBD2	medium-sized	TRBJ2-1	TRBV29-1	CSVEAGGNEQFF	TGCAGCGTTGAAGCCGGGGGGAATGAGCAGTTCTTC
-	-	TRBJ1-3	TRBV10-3	CAISDSTSGNTIYF	TGTGCCATCAGTGATAGTACCTCTGGAAACACCATATATTTT
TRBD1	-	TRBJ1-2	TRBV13	CASSSDRGDSNYGYTF	TGTGCCAGCAGCTCGGACAGGGGGGATTCTAACTATGGCTACACCTTC
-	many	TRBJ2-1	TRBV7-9	CASSLVEFRSYNEQFF	TGTGCCAGCAGCTTAGTCGAGTTTCGGTCCTACAATGAGCAGTTCTTC
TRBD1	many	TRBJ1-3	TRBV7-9	CASSPPPGQGVYF	TGTGCCAGCAGCCCTCCACCGGGACAGGGCGTTTATTTT
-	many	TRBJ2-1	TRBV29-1	CSAAPSSYNEQFF	TGCAGCGCCGCCCCTAGCTCCTACAATGAGCAGTTCTTC
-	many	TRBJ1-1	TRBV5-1	CASSWRGGNTEAFF	TGCGCCAGCAGCTGGAGGGGGGGGAACACTGAAGCTTTCTTT
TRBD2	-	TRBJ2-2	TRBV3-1	CASCQDFWSGRGGTGELFF	TGTGCCAGCTGCCAGGATTTCTGGAGCGGGAGGGGTGGCACCGGGGAGCTGTTTTTT
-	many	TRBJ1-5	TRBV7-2	CASSASPAGNQPQHF	TGTGCCAGCAGCGCAAGCCCAGCGGGCAATCAGCCCCAGCATTTT
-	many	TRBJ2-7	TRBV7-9	CASSLGGQGEQYF	TGTGCCAGCAGCTTAGGCGGGCAAGGGGAGCAGTACTTC
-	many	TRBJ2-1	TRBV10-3	CAISEARVGEQFF	TGTGCCATCAGTGAGGCGAGAGTAGGGGAGCAGTTCTTC